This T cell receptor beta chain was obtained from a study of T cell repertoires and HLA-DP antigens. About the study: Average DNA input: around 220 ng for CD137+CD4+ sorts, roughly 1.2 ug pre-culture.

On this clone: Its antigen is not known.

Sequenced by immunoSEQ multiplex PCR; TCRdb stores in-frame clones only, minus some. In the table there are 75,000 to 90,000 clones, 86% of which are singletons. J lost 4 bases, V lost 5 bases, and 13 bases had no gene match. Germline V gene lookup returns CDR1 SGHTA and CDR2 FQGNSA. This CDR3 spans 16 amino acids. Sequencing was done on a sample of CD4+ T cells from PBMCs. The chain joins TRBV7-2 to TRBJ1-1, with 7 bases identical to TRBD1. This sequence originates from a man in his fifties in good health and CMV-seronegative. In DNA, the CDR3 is TGTGCCAGCAGCGAACAGGGGATGAGGAGATCCACTGAAGCTTTCTTT. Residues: CASSEQGMRRSTEAFF.